The present entry profiles one TCR beta chain with its context. CDR1 and CDR2 from the germline V gene are MNHEY and SMNVEV (reference sequence). Trimming took 10 bases from V and 0 from J, leaving 12 bases between them. This CDR3 contains 13 residues. Assay: immunoSEQ multiplex PCR; the TCRdb copy retains only in-frame clones and omits some. The data hold roughly 290,000 clones, with approximately 83% observed a single time. This specimen comes from a study of blood T cell repertoires in COVID-19. Cohorts were assigned according to the clinical history that participants reported. This rearrangement joins TRBV27 to TRBJ2-5, with D possibly being TRBD2 (5 bases). The source of this sequence is a woman aged 25 to 39 who had recovered from COVID-19. The sequencing input was PBMCs or T cells enriched from blood (not recorded which). CDR3 amino acids: CATGSGYQETQYF. The CDR3 nucleotides are TGTGCCACTGGAAGCGGTTACCAAGAGACCCAGTACTTC.